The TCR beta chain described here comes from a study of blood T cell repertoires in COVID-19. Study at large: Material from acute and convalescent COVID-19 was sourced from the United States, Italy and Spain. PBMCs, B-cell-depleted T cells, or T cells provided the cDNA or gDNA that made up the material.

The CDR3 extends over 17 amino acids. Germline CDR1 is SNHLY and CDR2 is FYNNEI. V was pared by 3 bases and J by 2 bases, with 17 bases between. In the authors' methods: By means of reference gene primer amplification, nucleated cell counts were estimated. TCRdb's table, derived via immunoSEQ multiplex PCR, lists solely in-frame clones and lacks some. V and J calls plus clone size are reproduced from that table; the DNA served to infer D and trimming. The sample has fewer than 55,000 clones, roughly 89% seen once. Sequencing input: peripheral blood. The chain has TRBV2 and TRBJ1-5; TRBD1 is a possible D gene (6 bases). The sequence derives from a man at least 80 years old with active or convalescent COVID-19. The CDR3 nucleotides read TGTGCCAGCAGTGACCGACTATCTTCAGGGGGCAATCAGCCCCAGCATTTT. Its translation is CASSDRLSSGGNQPQHF.